The 16 T cell receptor beta chains given below trace back to one sample, sequenced in a study of T cells in Graves' hyperthyroidism and ophthalmopathy. Amplified regions were TCR beta CDR3 sequences from RNA transcripts. HTBI primers were employed in a first-round RT-PCR of the TCR CDR3. TCRdb redid the calling of the multiplex PCR reads with MiXCR, one entry per CDR3 protein. This sample has some 400,000 distinct CDR3 sequences; about 19% occur once, and the top ten carry about 3.7%. Input material: blood. These receptors all come from a young woman with Graves' hyperthyroidism.

Ten or more counts support this clonotype. This chain uses TRBV6-5 with TRBJ2-7; D is perhaps TRBD1 (6 bases). Trimming took 4 bases from V and 4 from J, leaving 17 bases between them. Germline V CDR1 and CDR2: MNHEY, SVGAGI. The CDR3 consists of 15 residues. The CDR3 DNA follows: TGTGCCAGCAGTTCTCGAACAGGGTCTGGGTACGAGCAGTACTTC. Protein product: CASSSRTGSGYEQYF.

V and J are TRBV6-2 or TRBV6-3 and TRBJ2-5, with TRBD1 matching 11 bases. J gave up 0 bases and V 8 bases, and 11 bases lay outside the gene matches. In germline, CDR1 is MNHEY, CDR2 SVGEGT. The length of the CDR3 is 17 residues. CDR3 nucleotide sequence: TGTGCCAGCGCAGACCCGGGACAGGGGGTAGACCAAGAGACCCAGTACTTC. The encoded protein is CASADPGQGVDQETQYF.

A word on this clonotype: At one of its ends the junction is not consistent with the germline gene, which may arise from a read error. The V and J genes are TRBV3-1 and TRBJ2-5; tentative D call: TRBD2 (6 bases). Germline V lookup: CDR1 LGHDT, CDR2 YNNKEL (reference sequence). The CDR3 runs 15 residues. CDR3 loop: CASSQEGPIGEIQYF. DNA for the CDR3: TGTGCCAGCAGCCAGGAGGGACCGATCGGGGAGATCCAGTACTTC.

This clonotype was seen only once. CDR3 coding DNA: TGTGCCAGCATCTACTATAGCGGGGGGCACACCGGGGAGCTGTTTTTT. Translating it yields CASIYYSGGHTGELFF. The chain has TRBV5-2 and TRBJ2-2; TRBD2, the table's D call, lacks a check against the DNA. TRBV5-2 is a pseudogene segment. The CDR3 covers 16 residues.

Many counts were recorded for this clonotype. The V gene is TRBV9, the J gene TRBJ2-7; 8 nucleotides match TRBD2. CDR1 SGDLS and CDR2 YYNGEE come from the germline V gene. The CDR3 has 16 residues. V trimming: 3 bases; J trimming: 7 bases; junction bases outside the gene matches: 15. The CDR3 region has the DNA TGTGCCAGCAGCGCCGCGGTAACGGGGGGGCCGAGGGAGCAGTACTTC. Its protein is CASSAAVTGGPREQYF.

In its sample, this clonotype was seen many times. The chain couples TRBV7-6 to TRBJ2-7, with TRBD1 matching 10 bases. The CDR3 consists of 18 residues. Germline V gene data show CDR1 as SGHVS and CDR2 as FNYEAQ. V was pared by 5 bases and J by 0 bases, with 13 bases of the junction left unmatched. The CDR3 DNA follows: TGTGCCAGCAGCCCCCACCCGGAGGGGACAGGGGCCTCCTACGAGCAGTACTTC. Its protein is CASSPHPEGTGASYEQYF. The complete variable domain, with remaining parts taken from reference TRBV7-6 and TRBJ2-7, reads GAGVSQSPRYKVTKRGQDVALRCDPISGHVSLYWYRQALGQGPEFLTYFNYEAQQDKSGLPNDRFSAERPEGSISTLTIQRTEQRDSAMYRCASSPHPEGTGASYEQYFGPGTRLTVT.

This clonotype was picked up many times. The CDR3 reads CASSPSTHGYTF. The CDR3 DNA reads as TGCGCCAGCAGCCCCTCGACCCATGGCTACACCTTC. The V and J genes are TRBV4-1 and TRBJ1-2, with D hard to call. Germline-derived CDR1 and CDR2 are MGHRA and YSYEKL. There are 12 residues in the CDR3. Trimming removed 4 bases from V and 6 bases from J, with 9 bases in between.

The chain is built from TRBV5-5 and TRBJ2-5; TRBD1 matches 7 bases. The length of the CDR3 is 14 residues. V lost 4 bases, J lost 4 bases, and 7 bases stayed unmatched. Germline lookup yields CDR1 SGHKS and CDR2 YYEKEE (reference sequence). The CDR3 DNA follows: TGTGCCAGCAGCCACAGGGGTGGCTTAGAGACCCAGTACTTC. Translated, it gives CASSHRGGLETQYF.

This clonotype was observed at least ten times. The chain recombines TRBV5-1 with TRBJ2-7; 10 bases are a match to TRBD2. This CDR3 has 15 residues. CDR1 is SGHRS and CDR2 is YFSETQ in the germline V gene. V trimming: 4 bases; J trimming: 2 bases; junction bases outside the gene matches: 6. CDR3 amino acids: CASSVWTSGTYEQYF. DNA for the CDR3: TGCGCCAGCAGCGTCTGGACTAGCGGCACCTACGAGCAGTACTTC.

This clonotype was detected many times. The V and J genes are TRBV2 and TRBJ1-3; the match to TRBD1 covers 8 bases. Unmatched junction bases numbered 4, after V lost 6 bases and J lost 0 bases. This CDR3 comprises 15 residues. CDR1 SNHLY and CDR2 FYNNEI come from the germline V gene. CDR3 in amino acids: CASRSTGGSGNTIYF. CDR3 DNA sequence: TGTGCCAGCAGGTCAACAGGGGGCTCTGGAAACACCATATATTTT.

This clonotype was seen at least ten times. The genes are TRBV5-6 and TRBJ2-2, with 9 bases matching TRBD1. The germline gives CDR1 SGHDT, CDR2 YYEEEE. With V trimmed by 4 bases and J by 6 bases, 7 bases remained unmatched. The CDR3 is 15 residues long. CDR3 amino acids: CASSGGQGLPGELFF. The CDR3, as DNA: TGTGCCAGCAGCGGGGGACAGGGTTTGCCCGGGGAGCTGTTTTTT.

This clonotype was counted ten times or more. This sequence joins TRBV30 and TRBJ2-5; D possibly uses TRBD1 or TRBD2 (5 bases each). The CDR3 has 14 residues. Looked up from germline, CDR1 is GTSNPN and CDR2 is SVGIG (reference sequence). V was shortened by 4 bases and J by 4 bases, with 16 bases between the two germline ends. The CDR3 DNA reads as TGTGCCTGGAACTGGGGCGGGTTATCAGAGACCCAGTACTTC. Encoded protein: CAWNWGGLSETQYF. Using reference TRBV30 and TRBJ2-5 for the parts outside the CDR3, the full variable domain is SQTIHQWPATLVQPVGSPLSLECTVEGTSNPNLYWYRQAAGRGLQLLFYSVGIGQISSEVPQNLSASRPQDRQFILSSKKLLLSDSGFYLCAWNWGGLSETQYFGPGTRLLVL.

This clonotype was found many times. The genes are TRBV20-1 and TRBJ1-1; no clear D gene. The CDR3 length is 14 residues. Germline CDR1 and CDR2: DFQATT and SNEGSKA (reference sequence). V lost 0 bases and J lost 6, with 14 bases in between. CDR3 in amino acids: CSAREQKNVPEAFF. In DNA form, the CDR3 reads TGCAGTGCTAGAGAACAGAAAAACGTCCCTGAAGCTTTCTTT.

This clonotype showed up many times. V usage is TRBV15 and J usage is TRBJ1-1; 7 bases line up with TRBD1. V gave up 2 bases and J gave up 3 bases; unmatched junction bases: 3. The CDR3 contains 14 residues. Germline assignment: CDR1 LNHNV and CDR2 YYDKDF (reference sequence). The CDR3 sequence: CATSRQGVDTEAFF. For the CDR3, the DNA is TGTGCCACCAGCAGACAGGGGGTAGACACTGAAGCTTTCTTT. The full variable domain, in which reference TRBV15 and TRBJ1-1 provide the parts outside the CDR3, is DAMVIQNPRYQVTQFGKPVTLSCSQTLNHNVMYWYQQKSSQAPKLLFHYYDKDFNNEADTPDNFQSRRPNTSFCFLDIRSPGLGDTAMYLCATSRQGVDTEAFFGQGTRLTVV.

This clonotype was recorded at least ten times. The chain has TRBV7-8 and TRBJ1-1; tentative D call: TRBD1 (5 bases). The CDR3 is 15 residues long. Trimming stripped 2 bases from V and 1 base from J, with 11 bases between. Germline CDR1 SGHVS, CDR2 FQNEAQ. CDR3 DNA: TGTGCCAGCAGCTTAAGTGCGGGGACGAACACTGAAGCTTTCTTT. Its translation: CASSLSAGTNTEAFF.

Many counts were recorded for this clonotype. The chain links TRBV5-1 to TRBJ2-7, with 13 bases aligning to TRBD2. The germline V gene has CDR1 SGHRS and CDR2 YFSETQ. This CDR3 has 14 amino acids. Losses at the gene ends were 0 bases for V and 7 bases for J; bases not matched to a gene: 1. The CDR3: CASSLGTSGGEQYF. In DNA, the CDR3 is TGCGCCAGCAGCTTGGGGACTAGCGGGGGAGAGCAGTACTTC. Supplemented by reference TRBV5-1 and TRBJ2-7, the full variable domain reads KAGVTQTPRYLIKTRGQQVTLSCSPISGHRSVSWYQQTPGQGLQFLFEYFSETQRNKGNFPGRFSGRQFSNSRSEMNVSTLELGDSALYLCASSLGTSGGEQYFGPGTRLTVT.